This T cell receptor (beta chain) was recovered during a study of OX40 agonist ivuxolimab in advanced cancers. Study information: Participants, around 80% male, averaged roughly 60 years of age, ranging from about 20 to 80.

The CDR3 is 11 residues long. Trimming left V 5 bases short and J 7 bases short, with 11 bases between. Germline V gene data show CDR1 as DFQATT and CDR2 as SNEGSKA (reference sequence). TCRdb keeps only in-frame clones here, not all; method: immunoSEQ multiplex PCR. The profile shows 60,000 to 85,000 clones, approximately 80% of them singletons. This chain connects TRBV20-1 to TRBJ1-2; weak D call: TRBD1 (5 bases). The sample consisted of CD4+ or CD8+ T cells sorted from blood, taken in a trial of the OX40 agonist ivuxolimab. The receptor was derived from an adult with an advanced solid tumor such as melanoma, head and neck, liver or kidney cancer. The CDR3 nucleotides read TGCAGTGCTCCTCAGGGTTCTGGCTACACCTTC. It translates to CSAPQGSGYTF.